Each of the 27 T cell receptor beta chains below was sequenced from the same sample in a study of blood T cell repertoires in COVID-19. Libraries were prepared by immunoSEQ multiplex PCR; TCRdb keeps only in-frame clonotypes and omits some of them. The sample lists about 74,000 clones; over 75% were seen once. The specimen sequenced was peripheral blood. The receptors were sampled from an elderly woman with active or convalescent COVID-19.

The chain has TRBV27 and TRBJ2-1; 10 nucleotides align to TRBD2. V lost 2 bases, J lost 10 bases, and 8 bases stayed unmatched. Germline V gene lookup returns CDR1 MNHEY and CDR2 SMNVEV (reference sequence). The CDR3 sequence is 15 residues long. CDR3 sequence: CASSLNSGGAREQFF. DNA for the CDR3: TGTGCCAGCAGTTTAAACAGCGGGGGGGCCAGGGAGCAGTTCTTC.

The J gene is TRBJ2-1, the V gene TRBV9; 12 bases are shared with TRBD2. J was trimmed by 7 bases and V by 0 bases; bases with no gene match: 2. Germline V CDR1 and CDR2: SGDLS, YYNGEE. CDR3 length: 15 amino acids. CDR3 sequence (DNA): TGTGCCAGCAGCGTAGAACTAGCGGGGGGAAATGAGCAGTTCTTC. This translates into CASSVELAGGNEQFF.

V usage is TRBV7-9 and J usage is TRBJ1-1; D is possibly TRBD1 (5 bases). This CDR3 comprises 15 residues. V was cut by 5 bases and J by 7 bases, with 20 bases left in between. The germline gives CDR1 SEHNR, CDR2 FQNEAQ (reference sequence). The DNA of the CDR3 is TGTGCCAGCAGCCTAAATGGGGCGGAGACGGGTGAAGCTTTCTTT. Amino acid sequence: CASSLNGAETGEAFF.

The chain combines TRBV7-8 with TRBJ2-7, with 7 bases fitting TRBD2. Germline V gene data show CDR1 as SGHVS and CDR2 as FQNEAQ. The V segment lost 3 bases and the J segment 3 bases; nucleotides outside the gene matches: 5. The CDR3 extends over 14 amino acids. CDR3 region: CASSFGTNLYEQYF. The CDR3 DNA is TGTGCCAGCAGCTTCGGGACTAACCTCTACGAGCAGTACTTC.

This chain connects TRBV19 to TRBJ1-2; D is perhaps TRBD1 (6 bases). This CDR3 spans 14 amino acids. CDR1 is LNHDA, CDR2 SQIVND, per germline (reference sequence). V was clipped by 3 bases and J by 8 bases, with 16 bases between them. The CDR3 region has the DNA TGTGCCAGTAGTATCCAGGACAGCCTTAAGGGCTACACCTTC. It is translated as CASSIQDSLKGYTF.

The chain carries TRBV5-1 and TRBJ2-2; D may be TRBD2 (5 bases). The CDR3 runs 17 residues. Germline lookup yields CDR1 SGHRS and CDR2 YFSETQ. V lost 3 bases and J lost 0, with 15 bases in between. CDR3 DNA: TGCGCCAGCAGCTATATCCGGGAACACACGAACACCGGGGAGCTGTTTTTT. It codes for CASSYIREHTNTGELFF.

The chain employs TRBV2 and TRBJ1-2; D ambiguous. The ends were cut back, 8 bases at V and 8 bases at J, with 15 bases in the middle. The length of the CDR3 is 12 residues. Germline V lookup: CDR1 SNHLY, CDR2 FYNNEI. The CDR3 sequence: CASSIISGGYTF. CDR3 sequence (DNA): TGTGCCAGCTCCATAATTTCGGGAGGCTACACCTTC.

V usage is TRBV5-1 and J usage is TRBJ2-1; 10 positions agree with TRBD2. This CDR3 contains 15 residues. Germline CDR1 is SGHRS and CDR2 is YFSETQ. The V and J ends lost 4 bases and 9 bases, in that order; junction bases with no gene match: 10. The CDR3 nucleotides are TGCGCCAGCAGCCCAGTAGCGGGGGGCGATCTTGAGCAGTTCTTC. Its translation is CASSPVAGGDLEQFF.

The chain employs TRBV19 and TRBJ2-7, with D possibly being TRBD1 (6 bases). Germline V gene data show CDR1 as LNHDA and CDR2 as SQIVND (reference sequence). The V and J ends lost 3 bases and 2 bases respectively, with 11 bases between them. The CDR3 covers 14 residues. The CDR3 DNA follows: TGTGCCAGTAGTATCTCAGGGGTTCCCTACGAGCAGTACTTC. Translating it yields CASSISGVPYEQYF. The whole variable domain, remainder taken from reference TRBV19 and TRBJ2-7, is DGGITQSPKYLFRKEGQNVTLSCEQNLNHDAMYWYRQDPGQGLRLIYYSQIVNDFQKGDIAEGYSVSREKKESFPLTVTSAQKNPTAFYLCASSISGVPYEQYFGPGTRLTVT.

V and J are TRBV30 and TRBJ2-3, with 8 bases identical to TRBD2. V gave up 3 bases and J gave up 2 bases; unmatched junction bases: 7. CDR1 is GTSNPN and CDR2 is SVGIG in the germline V gene (reference sequence). This CDR3 has 15 amino acids. CDR3 residues: CAWSPSGGLTDTQYF. CDR3 nucleotide sequence: TGTGCCTGGAGCCCCAGCGGGGGTCTCACAGATACGCAGTATTTT. Together with reference TRBV30 and TRBJ2-3, the CDR3 gives the full variable domain: SQTIHQWPATLVQPVGSPLSLECTVEGTSNPNLYWYRQAAGRGLQLLFYSVGIGQISSEVPQNLSASRPQDRQFILSSKKLLLSDSGFYLCAWSPSGGLTDTQYFGPGTRLTVL.

This chain connects TRBV15 to TRBJ1-2; 9 nucleotides agree with TRBD1. Germline V gene data show CDR1 as LNHNV and CDR2 as YYDKDF (reference sequence). The CDR3 loop spans 14 amino acids. Trimming removed 3 bases from V and 4 bases from J; junction bases left unmatched: 3. The CDR3 sequence is CATSRDRGAYGYTF. The CDR3 DNA reads TGTGCCACCAGCAGGGACAGGGGAGCCTATGGCTACACCTTC.

The V gene is TRBV5-4, the J gene TRBJ1-6; no reliable D call. The germline gives CDR1 SGHNT, CDR2 YYREEE (reference sequence). The length of the CDR3 is 14 residues. Trimming stripped 2 bases from V and 9 bases from J, with 12 bases between. The CDR3 nucleotides read TGTGCCAGCAGCTTAGAACCCGGCGGTTCACCCCTCCACTTT. Protein: CASSLEPGGSPLHF.

On this clone: Different DNA sequences within this sample yield the same CDR3. This CDR3 reads CATSDLAPDRGRQETQYF. The CDR3 DNA is TGTGCCACCAGTGATTTAGCCCCCGATAGGGGGCGGCAAGAGACCCAGTACTTC. The chain has TRBV24-1 and TRBJ2-5; 7 nucleotides match TRBD1. After removal of 1 base from V and 2 bases from J, the junction contained 12 bases not matched to a gene. Per the germline V gene, CDR1 is KGHDR and CDR2 is SFDVKD. The CDR3 runs to 18 residues.

The sample holds one count of this clone. The V and J genes are TRBV5-1 and TRBJ2-1; TRBD2 aligns across 9 bases. Germline V gene sequence: CDR1 SGHRS, CDR2 YFSETQ. The CDR3 has 15 residues. Trimming removed 4 bases from V and 4 bases from J; junction bases left unmatched: 6. In nucleotides, the CDR3 is TGCGCCAGCAGCCCATCTAGCGGGGCTTACAATGAGCAGTTCTTC. Its translation: CASSPSSGAYNEQFF. Looking up the rest from reference TRBV5-1 and TRBJ2-1 gives the full variable domain: KAGVTQTPRYLIKTRGQQVTLSCSPISGHRSVSWYQQTPGQGLQFLFEYFSETQRNKGNFPGRFSGRQFSNSRSEMNVSTLELGDSALYLCASSPSSGAYNEQFFGPGTRLTVL.

This rearrangement joins TRBV5-1 to TRBJ2-1; 13 bases line up with TRBD2. J lost 0 bases, V lost 4 bases, and 13 bases had no gene match. Germline V lookup: CDR1 SGHRS, CDR2 YFSETQ. The CDR3 spans 20 residues. The DNA of the CDR3 is TGCGCCAGCAGCATATATCCCGGGACTAGCGGGGTCAGCTCCTACAATGAGCAGTTCTTC. Translated: CASSIYPGTSGVSSYNEQFF.

The chain joins TRBV7-2 to TRBJ1-2; possibly TRBD1 for D (6 bases). There are 13 residues in the CDR3. The germline V and J ends were trimmed by 1 base and 7 bases, with 10 bases remaining between them. Germline values: CDR1 SGHTA, CDR2 FQGNSA. The DNA of the CDR3 is TGTGCCAGCAGCTTAGTGGGGGCGTCTGGCTACACCTTC. Residues: CASSLVGASGYTF.

Only one count was recorded for this clone. At one boundary the junction diverges from the germline segment, which might be a read error. The genes are TRBV4-1 and TRBJ2-3, with TRBD1 matching over 8 bases. The CDR3 contains 17 residues. Germline V lookup: CDR1 MGHRA, CDR2 YSYEKL. Here the CDR3 reads CVSGHPGGRVSTDTQYF. Written as DNA, the CDR3 is TGCGTCAGCGGCCACCCAGGGGGCAGGGTGAGCACAGATACGCAGTATTTT.

CDR3 in amino acids: CASGGGTQYF. CDR3 bases: TGTGCCAGCGGAGGAGGGACCCAGTACTTC. The rearrangement joins TRBV2 to TRBJ2-5; perhaps TRBD2 as D (5 bases). The V and J ends lost 8 bases and 7 bases respectively, with 8 bases between them. Germline CDR1 and CDR2: SNHLY and FYNNEI. CDR3 length: 10 amino acids. The full variable domain, rest sourced from reference TRBV2 and TRBJ2-5, is EPEVTQTPSHQVTQMGQEVILRCVPISNHLYFYWYRQILGQKVEFLVSFYNNEISEKSEIFDDQFSVERPDGSNFTLKIRSTKLEDSAMYFCASGGGTQYFGPGTRLLVL.

V gene TRBV6-1 combines with J gene TRBJ2-7; 9 nucleotides match TRBD1. This CDR3 is built from 16 residues. V gave up 3 bases and J gave up 3 bases; unmatched junction bases: 9. CDR1 and CDR2 (germline): MNHNS, SASEGT. In DNA form, the CDR3 reads TGTGCCAGCAGTGACCTGGGGACAGGGAAAGACTACGAGCAGTACTTC. Protein sequence: CASSDLGTGKDYEQYF.

V usage is TRBV30 and J usage is TRBJ1-4; D ambiguous. Germline lookup yields CDR1 GTSNPN and CDR2 SVGIG (reference sequence). There are 12 residues in the CDR3. V dropped 5 bases and J dropped 12 bases, with 16 bases sitting between them. The CDR3 reads CAWGPGSRELFF. As DNA, the CDR3 is TGTGCCTGGGGCCCCGGGAGCCGGGAACTGTTTTTT.

Here the CDR3 DNA reads TGTGCCAGCAGCCTAACAGCCGGAGGGCTAGCGGGGGCCACCTACAATGAGCAGTTCTTC. Translation gives CASSLTAGGLAGATYNEQFF. The V gene is TRBV4-2, the J gene TRBJ2-1; 10 bases are a match to TRBD2. Germline lookup yields CDR1 LGHNA and CDR2 YNFKEQ. J gave up 2 bases and V 4 bases, and 17 bases lay outside the gene matches. The CDR3 covers 20 residues.

V usage is TRBV20-1 and J usage is TRBJ2-3; 9 bases are shared with TRBD2. The CDR3 loop spans 14 amino acids. With V trimmed by 3 bases and J by 5 bases, 6 bases remained unmatched. Germline values: CDR1 DFQATT, CDR2 SNEGSKA (reference sequence). The CDR3: CSASGGGAIDTQYF. The CDR3, as DNA: TGCAGTGCTAGTGGCGGGGGGGCTATAGATACGCAGTATTTT.

The gene calls are TRBV6-5 and TRBJ1-2; 9 bases fit TRBD1. V shed 10 bases and J 5 bases; nucleotides not matched to a gene: 8. The germline gives CDR1 MNHEY, CDR2 SVGAGI. The CDR3 totals 13 residues. In DNA form, the CDR3 reads TGTGCCACCCCCCTACAGGGGGCTTATGGCTACACCTTC. Its translation: CATPLQGAYGYTF.

V usage is TRBV4-3 and J usage is TRBJ1-5, with D perhaps matching TRBD1 (5 bases). The CDR3 has 15 residues. The germline V gene has CDR1 LGHNA and CDR2 YSLEER. V was cut by 0 bases and J by 6 bases, with 12 bases left in between. The CDR3 DNA reads as TGCGCCAGCAGCCAAGATTCGGGGGATGGTCAGCCCCAGCATTTT. Encoded protein: CASSQDSGDGQPQHF.

The chain carries TRBV18 and TRBJ1-1; 8 bases are shared with TRBD1. This CDR3 is 15 amino acids long. Germline lookup yields CDR1 KGHSH and CDR2 LQKENI. V was clipped by 3 bases and J by 0 bases; unmatched bases: 3. CDR3 nucleotides: TGTGCCAGCTCACCCGGGACAGGCATGAACACTGAAGCTTTCTTT. This translates into CASSPGTGMNTEAFF. The variable domain in full, completed from reference TRBV18 and TRBJ1-1, reads NAGVMQNPRHLVRRRGQEARLRCSPMKGHSHVYWYRQLPEEGLKFMVYLQKENIIDESGMPKERFSAEFPKEGPSILRIQQVVRGDSAAYFCASSPGTGMNTEAFFGQGTRLTVV.

The chain carries TRBV25-1 and TRBJ2-6; D unresolved. Germline values: CDR1 MGHDK, CDR2 SYGVNS. This CDR3 spans 16 amino acids. Trimming left V 4 bases short and J 0 bases short, with 10 bases between. CDR3 amino acids: CASSVYGSSGANVLTF. The CDR3 region has the DNA TGTGCCAGCAGTGTATACGGGTCCTCTGGGGCCAACGTCCTGACTTTC. The complete variable domain, with remaining parts taken from reference TRBV25-1 and TRBJ2-6, reads EADIYQTPRYLVIGTGKKITLECSQTMGHDKMYWYQQDPGMELHLIHYSYGVNSTEKGDLSSESTVSRIRTEHFPLTLESARPSHTSQYLCASSVYGSSGANVLTFGAGSRLTVL.

This clone was recorded only once. This chain uses TRBV16 with TRBJ1-4; D is uncertain. The CDR3 is 13 residues long. V was pared by 8 bases and J by 5 bases, with 12 bases between. Germline V lookup: CDR1 KGHSY, CDR2 FQNENV. CDR3 bases: TGTGCCAGCTCCAATGCGGGGAATGAAAAACTGTTTTTT. It encodes CASSNAGNEKLFF.